This entry lists 22 T cell receptor beta chains sequenced from one sample in a study of shared clonotypes between healthy human individuals. This table comes from immunoSEQ multiplex PCR, and its TCRdb copy is limited to in-frame clones, with some not included. The table shows about 480,000 clones, with approximately 85% occurring only once. The sequencing input was PBMCs. The receptors derive from a woman between 35 and 50 years old in good health. Some clones in this sample may be carry-over from other donors' samples.

J is TRBJ2-7 and V is TRBV11-3; the D gene is possibly TRBD1 (6 bases). Germline CDR1 is SGHNT and CDR2 is YENEEA. The CDR3 extends over 15 amino acids. The V gene lost 1 base and the J gene lost 5 bases, with 15 bases spanning the gap. CDR3 protein: CASSLGPPGHNEQYF. DNA of the CDR3: TGTGCCAGCAGCTTAGGCCCCCCGGGACATAACGAGCAGTACTTC.

The chain is built from TRBV5-1 and TRBJ1-1; 8 positions match TRBD1. This CDR3 comprises 19 residues. Losses at the gene ends were 5 bases for V and 7 bases for J; bases not matched to a gene: 25. From germline, CDR1 is SGHRS and CDR2 YFSETQ. CDR3 DNA: TGCGCCAGCAGGGGTACAGCTTGGCCTCCGGACAGGGCGAGGGGTGAAGCTTTCTTT. Translating it yields CASRGTAWPPDRARGEAFF.

V is TRBV30 and J is TRBJ2-5; D is tentatively TRBD1 or TRBD2 (5 bases each). This CDR3 comprises 14 residues. V shed 3 bases and J shed 3 bases, with 14 bases lying between them. CDR1 is GTSNPN and CDR2 is SVGIG in the germline V gene (reference sequence). CDR3 DNA sequence: TGTGCCTGGAGGGAAAGGGGAGCCGAAGAGACCCAGTACTTC. Its translation: CAWRERGAEETQYF. The complete variable domain, with remaining parts taken from reference TRBV30 and TRBJ2-5, reads SQTIHQWPATLVQPVGSPLSLECTVEGTSNPNLYWYRQAAGRGLQLLFYSVGIGQISSEVPQNLSASRPQDRQFILSSKKLLLSDSGFYLCAWRERGAEETQYFGPGTRLLVL.

This chain joins TRBV7-3 and TRBJ2-1; 9 bases line up with TRBD2. The germline V gene encodes CDR1 SGHTA and CDR2 FQGTGA. V dropped 5 bases and J dropped 6; count of bases not matched to a gene: 11. This CDR3 contains 16 residues. Here the CDR3 DNA reads TGTGCCAGCAGCCCGAGTGTAGCGGGAGCTGCCAATGAGCAGTTCTTC. Encoded protein: CASSPSVAGAANEQFF.

The J gene is TRBJ2-7, the V gene TRBV27, with D uncertain. CDR3 length equals 13 residues. CDR1 is MNHEY and CDR2 is SMNVEV in the germline V gene (reference sequence). The ends were cut back, 8 bases at V and 3 bases at J, with 14 bases in the middle. CDR3 sequence reads: CASGLPGSYEQYF. The CDR3 nucleotides are TGTGCCAGCGGTCTACCAGGAAGCTACGAGCAGTACTTC.

V gene TRBV5-4 combines with J gene TRBJ1-2; 10 bases are shared with TRBD1. The CDR3 contains 15 residues. Germline lookup yields CDR1 SGHNT and CDR2 YYREEE (reference sequence). The junction had 8 bases not matched to a gene; V was cut back by 2 bases and J by 7 bases. CDR3: CASSFERQGAVGYTF. The CDR3, as DNA: TGTGCCAGCAGCTTCGAGAGACAGGGGGCCGTTGGCTACACCTTC.

This clone was counted only a few times. The rearrangement links TRBV5-1 to TRBJ1-1; the D gene is possibly TRBD1 (5 bases). The CDR3 has 14 amino acids. CDR1 SGHRS and CDR2 YFSETQ come from the germline V gene. V was trimmed by 2 bases and J by 5 bases, leaving 13 bases between them. The CDR3 protein is CASSFDFGGTEAFF. CDR3 in DNA: TGCGCCAGCAGCTTCGACTTTGGGGGAACTGAAGCTTTCTTT.

This clone occurred once. The genes are TRBV11-3 and TRBJ2-2; no clear D gene. Germline V lookup: CDR1 SGHNT, CDR2 YENEEA. CDR3 size: 14 residues. The ends were cut back, 2 bases at V and 0 bases at J, with 4 bases in the middle. CDR3 in amino acids: CASSLSSNTGELFF. The CDR3 nucleotides are TGTGCCAGCAGCTTAAGTTCGAACACCGGGGAGCTGTTTTTT.

This clone is a singleton in its sample. The rearrangement uses TRBV6-1 and TRBJ2-7; TRBD1 agrees at 9 bases. The CDR3 spans 15 residues. V lost 4 bases to trimming and J lost 5 bases; unmatched junction nucleotides: 9. Germline CDR1 is MNHNS and CDR2 is SASEGT. For the CDR3, the DNA is TGTGCCAGCAGTGTCATGACAGGGGGGCACCACGAGCAGTACTTC. Protein: CASSVMTGGHHEQYF.

The chain is built from TRBV9 and TRBJ2-7; 7 bases are shared with TRBD1. V lost 4 bases, J lost 4 bases, and 8 bases stayed unmatched. Per germline, CDR1 SGDLS and CDR2 YYNGEE. CDR3 length equals 14 residues. CDR3 amino acids: CASSKGAEEYEQYF. The CDR3 nucleotides are TGTGCCAGCAGCAAGGGGGCGGAGGAGTACGAGCAGTACTTC.

V usage is TRBV25-1 and J usage is TRBJ1-5; unclear D gene. This CDR3 is built from 17 residues. From germline, CDR1 is MGHDK and CDR2 SYGVNS. Trimming took off 7 bases at V and 1 base at J, with 20 bases between the two ends. The CDR3 DNA reads TGTGCCAGCACAAGGGTTTCCCCCATAATCAGCAATCAGCCCCAGCATTTT. This codes for CASTRVSPIISNQPQHF.

V gene TRBV14 combines with J gene TRBJ2-3, with unresolved D. Germline lookup yields CDR1 SGHDN and CDR2 FVKESK. The CDR3 runs 15 residues. Between the trimmed V and J ends, which lost 1 base and 1 base, there was a span of 9 bases. This CDR3 reads CASSQALGGTDTQYF. The CDR3 DNA is TGTGCCAGCAGCCAAGCCCTCGGCGGCACAGATACGCAGTATTTT.

The chain uses TRBV11-2 and TRBJ2-1; 11 positions match TRBD2. The V segment lost 1 base and the J segment 8 bases; nucleotides outside the gene matches: 16. Germline CDR1 SGHAT, CDR2 FQNNGV. The CDR3 spans 19 residues. CDR3 DNA: TGTGCCAGCAGCTTAGGCACGGGGACTAGCGGAATTATTCCCCATGAGCAGTTCTTC. It translates to CASSLGTGTSGIIPHEQFF.

In this sample, this clone turned up many times. Other DNA sequences in the same sample also yield this CDR3. The chain uses TRBV2 and TRBJ1-1; possible D gene TRBD1, 5 bases. Trimming left V 6 bases short and J 1 base short, with 18 bases between. The germline CDR1 and CDR2 sequences are SNHLY and FYNNEI. The CDR3 length is 16 residues. The CDR3 DNA reads as TGTGCCAGCAGCAAGAGGGCAGGGACGTCGAACACTGAAGCTTTCTTT. The encoded protein is CASSKRAGTSNTEAFF.

This clone has more than one count but fewer than ten. Other nucleotide sequences in the sample specify the same CDR3. The chain combines TRBV7-3 with TRBJ1-2, with D unresolved. CDR1 is SGHTA and CDR2 is FQGTGA in the germline V gene. Trimming took off 1 base at V and 3 bases at J, with 9 bases between the two ends. The CDR3 sequence is 14 residues long. CDR3 sequence: CASSLNPGDYGYTF. CDR3 coding DNA: TGTGCCAGCAGCTTAAACCCTGGAGACTATGGCTACACCTTC.

The chain couples TRBV19 to TRBJ2-6; D is perhaps TRBD2 (5 bases). The CDR3 runs 17 residues. CDR1 is LNHDA and CDR2 is SQIVND in the germline V gene (reference sequence). The V and J ends lost 5 bases and 0 bases respectively, with 14 bases between them. CDR3 sequence reads: CASSVQEAPSGANVLTF. The CDR3 region has the DNA TGTGCCAGTAGTGTTCAGGAGGCTCCCTCTGGGGCCAACGTCCTGACTTTC.

The rearrangement joins TRBV5-4 to TRBJ2-1; TRBD2 matches at 7 bases. The CDR3 length is 16 residues. Trimming cost V 4 bases and J 4 bases; bases outside gene matches: 11. CDR1 is SGHNT, CDR2 YYREEE, per germline (reference sequence). The DNA of the CDR3 is TGTGCCAGCAGCCAAGGACCGGGGGAGGGATACAATGAGCAGTTCTTC. This gives the protein CASSQGPGEGYNEQFF. Drawing the rest from reference TRBV5-4 and TRBJ2-1, the complete variable domain is ETGVTQSPTHLIKTRGQQVTLRCSSQSGHNTVSWYQQALGQGPQFIFQYYREEENGRGNFPPRFSGLQFPNYSSELNVNALELDDSALYLCASSQGPGEGYNEQFFGPGTRLTVL.

About this clone itself: Other DNA sequences in this specimen translate into the identical CDR3. J is TRBJ1-5 and V is TRBV10-3; D is ambiguous. Germline V gene sequence: CDR1 ENHRY, CDR2 SYGVKD. V was shortened by 3 bases and J by 4 bases, with 4 bases between the two germline ends. The CDR3 length is 12 residues. CDR3 loop: CAISDSNQPQHF. CDR3 nucleotide sequence: TGTGCCATCAGTGACAGTAATCAGCCCCAGCATTTT.

The chain joins TRBV4-3 to TRBJ2-1; the match to TRBD1 covers 8 bases. In germline, CDR1 is LGHNA, CDR2 YSLEER. The CDR3 spans 18 residues. Germline trimming cut 3 bases from V and 5 bases from J; bases unmatched to any gene: 15. CDR3 nucleotide sequence: TGCGCCAGCAGCCAGATTCGGGTAGGCGGACAGGGAAACAATGAGCAGTTCTTC. Translation gives CASSQIRVGGQGNNEQFF.

This clone was seen only a few times. This rearrangement joins TRBV6-1 to TRBJ1-6; a weak D match, TRBD1 (6 bases). CDR3 length: 16 amino acids. V was shortened by 4 bases and J by 0 bases, with 10 bases between the two germline ends. The germline gives CDR1 MNHNS, CDR2 SASEGT. In nucleotides, the CDR3 is TGTGCCAGCAGTGGGGACACGAGCTCCTATAATTCACCCCTCCACTTT. This sequence encodes CASSGDTSSYNSPLHF.

This clone came up once. The junction differs from germline at one of its ends, possibly a read error. CDR3 loop: CASSPRVASGNNEQFF. In DNA form, the CDR3 reads TGTGCTAGCAGCCCCAGGGTCGCTAGCGGGAACAATGAGCAGTTCTTC. V and J are TRBV7-7 and TRBJ2-1; 9 nucleotides line up with TRBD2. From germline, CDR1 is SSHAT and CDR2 FNYEAQ (reference sequence). The CDR3 sequence is 16 residues long.

This rearrangement joins TRBV6-4 to TRBJ2-7, with 11 nucleotides matching TRBD2. Germline CDR1 and CDR2: MRHNA and SNTAGT. V lost 5 bases and J lost 2; bases outside the gene matches: 14. This CDR3 is built from 18 residues. The CDR3 loop reads CASSLTGGPGLAAYEQYF. CDR3 nucleotide sequence: TGTGCCAGCAGTTTGACGGGGGGACCGGGACTAGCGGCCTACGAGCAGTACTTC.